Presented here are 30 T cell receptor beta chains from one specimen sequenced in a study of CD8 T cells in ankylosing spondylitis. For these TCRs, the target antigens are not known. Study results and limitations: Ankylosing spondylitis blood appeared to be characterized by a TCR beta motif of about 8 highly homologous variants.

One entry per CDR3 protein, called by TCRdb with MiXCR from the 5' RACE reads. The sample lists around 770,000 distinct CDR3 sequences; over 9.5% were seen once. The specimen was blood, either unsorted or a sorted T cell fraction (not recorded which). The receptors come from a male donor with ankylosing spondylitis.

Only a few counts were recorded for this clonotype. This chain joins TRBV19 and TRBJ2-7; the D call may be TRBD1 or TRBD2 (6 bases each). CDR3 length: 14 residues. The V and J ends lost 6 bases and 2 bases respectively, with 14 bases between them. Germline assignment: CDR1 LNHDA and CDR2 SQIVND (reference sequence). CDR3 residues: CASRGGGSTYEQYF. CDR3 bases: TGTGCCAGTAGGGGGGGCGGAAGCACCTACGAGCAGTACTTC.

In DNA form, the CDR3 reads TGTGCCAGCTCGCAGCGGACAGGGAACAATGAGCAGTTCTTC. It yields the protein CASSQRTGNNEQFF. J is TRBJ2-1 and V is TRBV18; 8 bases align to TRBD1. The germline V gene has CDR1 KGHSH and CDR2 LQKENI. V was clipped by 6 bases and J by 5 bases; unmatched bases: 6. CDR3 length equals 14 residues.

The table lists this clonotype with a few counts. The chain uses TRBV20-1 and TRBJ2-7, with a possible D match to TRBD1 (6 bases). This CDR3 is 14 amino acids long. CDR1 and CDR2 from the germline V gene are DFQATT and SNEGSKA (reference sequence). V lost 4 bases and J lost 3, with 16 bases in between. The CDR3 loop is CSATESGQIYEQYF. CDR3 sequence (DNA): TGCAGTGCTACGGAGTCCGGACAGATCTACGAGCAGTACTTC.

The chain uses TRBV20-1 and TRBJ2-3; 8 bases match TRBD2. V shed 5 bases, J shed 0 bases, and the junction held 7 bases outside the gene matches. The CDR3 contains 15 residues. Germline CDR1 and CDR2: DFQATT and SNEGSKA (reference sequence). CDR3 region: CSARSGADSTDTQYF. CDR3 nucleotide sequence: TGCAGTGCTCGTAGCGGGGCCGATAGCACAGATACGCAGTATTTT.

This clonotype was observed many times. The chain carries TRBV6-1 and TRBJ2-1, with TRBD2 identical over 11 bases. Germline assignment: CDR1 MNHNS and CDR2 SASEGT. The CDR3 length is 15 residues. V was clipped by 6 bases and J by 9 bases; unmatched bases: 10. For the CDR3, the DNA is TGTGCCAGCAGGCCCATAGCGGGGGGGCTTCGTGAGCAGTTCTTC. Its translation: CASRPIAGGLREQFF.

The rearrangement uses TRBV12-3 or TRBV12-4 and TRBJ2-5; the D gene is possibly TRBD1 (5 bases). The ends were cut back, 6 bases at V and 5 bases at J, with 19 bases in the middle. CDR3 size: 15 residues. The CDR3 bases are TGTGCCAGCAGACAAGGGGCCCTAGTGGCGGAGACCCAGTACTTC. Translation: CASRQGALVAETQYF.

This clonotype was counted ten times or more. J is TRBJ2-7 and V is TRBV7-8; 10 bases are shared with TRBD1. With V trimmed by 4 bases and J by 4 bases, 7 bases remained unmatched. This CDR3 comprises 15 residues. Germline assignment: CDR1 SGHVS and CDR2 FQNEAQ. The CDR3 region has the DNA TGTGCCAGCAGCTCCTCAAGACAGGGGGCTTACGAGCAGTACTTC. It yields the protein CASSSSRQGAYEQYF. Full variable domain (rest looked up from reference TRBV7-8 and TRBJ2-7): GAGVSQSPRYKVAKRGQDVALRCDPISGHVSLFWYQQALGQGPEFLTYFQNEAQLDKSGLPSDRFFAERPEGSVSTLKIQRTQQEDSAVYLCASSSSRQGAYEQYFGPGTRLTVT.

The chain employs TRBV18 and TRBJ2-1; TRBD2 is a possible D gene (6 bases). The CDR3 is 17 amino acids. V shed 0 bases and J shed 0 bases, with 12 bases lying between them. In germline, CDR1 is KGHSH, CDR2 LQKENI. CDR3 region: CASSPPGSGSSYNEQFF. CDR3 nucleotide sequence: TGTGCCAGCTCACCACCGGGTAGCGGTAGCTCCTACAATGAGCAGTTCTTC.

This CDR3 is CASGGAAFSYEQYF. As DNA, the CDR3 is TGTGCCAGCGGGGGGGCAGCTTTCTCCTACGAGCAGTACTTC. The V gene is TRBV6-1, the J gene TRBJ2-7; perhaps TRBD2 as D (7 bases). The V gene lost 8 bases and the J gene lost 0 bases, with 14 bases spanning the gap. The CDR3 runs 14 residues. Germline V gene sequence: CDR1 MNHNS, CDR2 SASEGT.

In this sample, this clonotype turned up many times. The V call is TRBV7-6, the J call TRBJ1-5; D is possibly TRBD1 (6 bases). The CDR3 has 14 amino acids. The germline V gene encodes CDR1 SGHVS and CDR2 FNYEAQ. V dropped 2 bases and J dropped 7 bases, with 12 bases sitting between them. The CDR3 region is CASSLNGGQQPQHF. In DNA form, the CDR3 reads TGTGCCAGCAGCTTAAACGGGGGGCAGCAGCCCCAGCATTTT.

The table lists this clonotype with a few counts. The chain is built from TRBV28 and TRBJ2-7; D gene uncertain. V lost 0 bases to trimming and J lost 3 bases, with 9 bases between them. The CDR3 runs to 14 residues. Germline CDR1 reads MDHEN; CDR2 reads SYDVKM. The CDR3 is CASSLWGKDYEQYF. The CDR3 DNA sequence: TGTGCCAGCAGTTTATGGGGAAAGGACTACGAGCAGTACTTC. Looking up the rest from reference TRBV28 and TRBJ2-7 gives the full variable domain: DVKVTQSSRYLVKRTGEKVFLECVQDMDHENMFWYRQDPGLGLRLIYFSYDVKMKEKGDIPEGYSVSREKKERFSLILESASTNQTSMYLCASSLWGKDYEQYFGPGTRLTVT.

This clonotype has at least ten counts. The chain employs TRBV12-3 or TRBV12-4 and TRBJ2-7; no clear D gene. CDR3 size: 12 residues. The V and J ends lost 3 bases and 9 bases respectively, with 12 bases between them. The CDR3 spells CASSFGSGGQYF. In DNA form, the CDR3 reads TGTGCCAGCAGTTTCGGATCCGGCGGGCAGTACTTC.

V and J are TRBV4-3 and TRBJ2-1; the match to TRBD2 covers 8 bases. Germline CDR1 and CDR2: LGHNA and YSLEER. The CDR3 sequence is 16 residues long. The ends lost 2 bases at V and 4 bases at J; junction bases unmatched: 7. The CDR3 spells CASSQYRGGFYNEQFF. The CDR3 DNA follows: TGCGCCAGCAGCCAATATCGCGGGGGGTTTTACAATGAGCAGTTCTTC.

This clonotype has more than one count but fewer than ten. The CDR3: CASSFLRGTQYF. The CDR3 nucleotides are TGTGCCAGCAGCTTTCTCAGGGGGACGCAGTATTTT. The chain uses TRBV5-6 and TRBJ2-3; 7 bases map to TRBD1. Germline assignment: CDR1 SGHDT and CDR2 YYEEEE. This CDR3 region has 12 residues. The junction had 3 bases not matched to a gene; V was cut back by 2 bases and J by 9 bases. The full variable domain, rest sourced from reference TRBV5-6 and TRBJ2-3, is DAGVTQSPTHLIKTRGQQVTLRCSPKSGHDTVSWYQQALGQGPQFIFQYYEEEERQRGNFPDRFSGHQFPNYSSELNVNALLLGDSALYLCASSFLRGTQYFGPGTRLTVL.

The rearrangement uses TRBV28 and TRBJ1-1, with D hard to call. The V end was cut by 7 bases, the J end by 1 base, with 10 bases between. Looked up from germline, CDR1 is MDHEN and CDR2 is SYDVKM. The CDR3 length is 13 residues. The CDR3 DNA reads TGTGCCAGCACCCAGGCGGGGAACACTGAAGCTTTCTTT. It codes for CASTQAGNTEAFF. The full variable domain, its missing parts supplied by reference TRBV28 and TRBJ1-1, is DVKVTQSSRYLVKRTGEKVFLECVQDMDHENMFWYRQDPGLGLRLIYFSYDVKMKEKGDIPEGYSVSREKKERFSLILESASTNQTSMYLCASTQAGNTEAFFGQGTRLTVV.

This clonotype was recorded many times. This chain links TRBV20-1 with TRBJ1-1; no reliable D call. The V gene's germline CDR1 is DFQATT and CDR2 SNEGSKA (reference sequence). V lost 0 bases, J lost 4 bases, and 9 bases lay in between. The CDR3 totals 13 residues. This chain's CDR3 is CSARDSRGTEAFF. The CDR3 DNA is TGCAGTGCTAGAGATAGCCGTGGCACTGAAGCTTTCTTT.

The chain employs TRBV20-1 and TRBJ1-4; 7 nucleotides match TRBD1. V lost 8 bases to trimming and J lost 7 bases; unmatched junction nucleotides: 7. The CDR3 runs 12 residues. Germline V CDR1 and CDR2: DFQATT, SNEGSKA (reference sequence). The CDR3 is CSPQGDAEKLFF. The CDR3 coding sequence is TGCAGTCCTCAGGGGGATGCTGAAAAACTGTTTTTT.

The CDR3 spells CASSFRPVSYEQYF. The CDR3 bases are TGTGCCAGCAGCTTCCGTCCAGTCTCCTACGAGCAGTACTTC. The V and J genes are TRBV7-2 and TRBJ2-7; unclear D gene. In germline, CDR1 is SGHTA, CDR2 FQGNSA. The V end lost 3 bases, the J end lost 0 bases, and 9 bases lay between the germline ends. This CDR3 contains 14 residues. Together with reference TRBV7-2 and TRBJ2-7, the CDR3 gives the full variable domain: GAGVSQSPSNKVTEKGKDVELRCDPISGHTALYWYRQSLGQGLEFLIYFQGNSAPDKSGLPSDRFSAERTGGSVSTLTIQRTQQEDSAVYLCASSFRPVSYEQYFGPGTRLTVT.

This clonotype showed up many times. The junction shows a germline mismatch at one end, possibly a read error. The V gene is TRBV10-1, the J gene TRBJ2-7; possible D gene TRBD2, 5 bases. The CDR3 length is 14 residues. Germline loops: CDR1 WNHNN, CDR2 SYGVQD (reference sequence). The CDR3 here is CASSESPGSYEQYF. CDR3 in DNA: TGCGCCAGCAGCGAGTCCCCGGGGTCCTACGAGCAGTACTTC.

To note about this clonotype: It is likely a read error, because the conserved phenylalanine at the end of the CDR3 is missing. The chain carries TRBV20-1 and TRBJ2-1; 10 positions agree with TRBD2. The trim removed 1 base at V and 4 bases at J, leaving 7 bases unmatched. This CDR3 region has 16 residues. Germline V gene sequence: CDR1 DFQATT, CDR2 SNEGSKA (reference sequence). The DNA of the CDR3 is TGCAGTGCTAGAGGTGTGATAGCGGGAGGTTACAATGAGCAGTTCTCC. Translated: CSARGVIAGGYNEQFS.

The CDR3 reads CASSQTGGADTQYF. CDR3 bases: TGTGCCAGCAGTCAAACAGGGGGCGCAGATACGCAGTATTTT. V is TRBV2 and J is TRBJ2-3; 9 bases are shared with TRBD1. V lost 5 bases to trimming and J lost 4 bases; unmatched junction nucleotides: 4. The germline V gene has CDR1 SNHLY and CDR2 FYNNEI. This CDR3 contains 14 residues.

A few counts support this clonotype. The chain carries TRBV20-1 and TRBJ2-1, with TRBD1 matching 9 bases. The germline V gene encodes CDR1 DFQATT and CDR2 SNEGSKA (reference sequence). The CDR3 loop spans 17 amino acids. V was pared by 1 base and J by 3 bases, with 10 bases of the junction left unmatched. CDR3 coding DNA: TGCAGTGCTAGAGCTATCGCGGGACAGGGTTTCTACAATGAGCAGTTCTTC. Its protein is CSARAIAGQGFYNEQFF.

This clonotype was counted between two and nine times. The gene calls are TRBV7-2 and TRBJ2-3, with 7 positions matching TRBD2. V was pared by 1 base and J by 5 bases, with 12 bases of the junction left unmatched. CDR3 size: 17 residues. From germline, CDR1 is SGHTA and CDR2 FQGNSA. The CDR3 reads CASSLGLGEGTGDTQYF. The CDR3 DNA reads TGTGCCAGCAGCTTAGGGTTGGGGGAGGGGACGGGAGATACGCAGTATTTT.

Written as DNA, the CDR3 is TGTGCCAGCAGCGTGGGGACTAGCGGGGGTAGGGAGCAGTACTTC. It translates to CASSVGTSGGREQYF. This rearrangement joins TRBV9 to TRBJ2-7, with 14 bases matching TRBD2. Germline V gene data show CDR1 as SGDLS and CDR2 as YYNGEE. The CDR3 has 15 residues. Trimming cost V 2 bases and J 7 bases; bases outside gene matches: 5. The full variable domain, with the rest looked up from reference TRBV9 and TRBJ2-7, is DSGVTQTPKHLITATGQRVTLRCSPRSGDLSVYWYQQSLDQGLQFLIQYYNGEERAKGNILERFSAQQFPDLHSELNLSSLELGDSALYFCASSVGTSGGREQYFGPGTRLTVT.

The V gene is TRBV6-1, the J gene TRBJ2-7, with 7 bases lining up with TRBD1. The CDR3 has 14 residues. The V segment lost 8 bases and the J segment 1 base; nucleotides outside the gene matches: 8. Germline loops: CDR1 MNHNS, CDR2 SASEGT. CDR3 region: CASHGQVYSYEQYF. The CDR3 coding sequence is TGTGCCAGCCACGGACAGGTATATTCCTACGAGCAGTACTTC.

This clonotype has a count of ten or more. The chain recombines TRBV20-1 with TRBJ1-6, with TRBD1 matching 7 bases. The trim removed 4 bases at V and 10 bases at J, leaving 10 bases unmatched. CDR1 is DFQATT and CDR2 is SNEGSKA in the germline V gene (reference sequence). The CDR3 length is 14 residues. The CDR3, as DNA: TGCAGTGCTAACCGACAGGGTTTTGAGTCACCCCTCCACTTT. The encoded protein is CSANRQGFESPLHF.

The chain has TRBV11-2 and TRBJ1-5; tentatively, D is TRBD1 (6 bases). CDR1 and CDR2 (germline): SGHAT, FQNNGV. This CDR3 is 16 amino acids long. Trimming stripped 1 base from V and 2 bases from J, with 12 bases between. The CDR3 is CASSLGEQGGNQPQHF. For the CDR3, the DNA is TGTGCCAGCAGCTTAGGGGAACAGGGTGGCAATCAGCCCCAGCATTTT.

This clonotype has ten or more counts. This rearrangement joins TRBV20-1 to TRBJ1-5; D uncertain. Trimming removed 3 bases from V and 0 bases from J, with 9 bases in between. Germline V CDR1 and CDR2: DFQATT, SNEGSKA (reference sequence). This CDR3 has 14 residues. The CDR3 protein is CSASPPYSNQPQHF. The CDR3 DNA sequence: TGCAGTGCTAGCCCCCCCTATAGCAATCAGCCCCAGCATTTT.

The CDR3 DNA reads as TGTGCCAGCAGTTACGGGGGACGGCTAGAGCAGTTCTTC. This translates into CASSYGGRLEQFF. The genes are TRBV6-5 and TRBJ2-1; D assignment may be TRBD1 or TRBD2 (5 bases each). The CDR3 runs to 13 residues. V lost 2 bases, J lost 10 bases, and 12 bases lay in between. The germline CDR1 and CDR2 sequences are MNHEY and SVGAGI.

Only a few counts were recorded for this clonotype. In nucleotides, the CDR3 is TGCGCCAGCAGCTTGAGACAGTATAGCACAGATACGCAGTATTTT. Translated: CASSLRQYSTDTQYF. The chain uses TRBV5-1 and TRBJ2-3, with D perhaps matching TRBD1 (5 bases). This CDR3 comprises 15 residues. CDR1 is SGHRS, CDR2 YFSETQ, per germline. The V end lost 1 base, the J end lost 0 bases, and 9 bases lay between the germline ends. Using reference TRBV5-1 and TRBJ2-3 for the parts outside the CDR3, the full variable domain is KAGVTQTPRYLIKTRGQQVTLSCSPISGHRSVSWYQQTPGQGLQFLFEYFSETQRNKGNFPGRFSGRQFSNSRSEMNVSTLELGDSALYLCASSLRQYSTDTQYFGPGTRLTVL.